Listed below are T cell receptor beta chains from one sample, sequenced in a study of tumor-infiltrating lymphocytes in primary liver carcinoma. Via MiXCR, TCRdb re-called the multiplex PCR reads, giving one row per CDR3 protein. This sample has 150,000 to 200,000 distinct CDR3 sequences, with 50% to 75% found just once. The source material was peripheral blood. The source of these receptors is a man aged 35 to 55 with primary liver carcinoma and hepatitis B virus infection. Both conserved end residues are part of each CDR3. D genes are given only for firm matches. Clone size appears in some rows only: once, few, many, or a class for an expanded clone.

TRBJ1-1	few	TRBV29-1	.	TGCAGCGTATTAAAAGCGGTGAACACTGAAGCTTTCTTT	CSVLKAVNTEAFF
TRBJ2-5	few	TRBV5-8	TRBD1	TGTGCCAGCAGCTACATGGGACAGAACCAAGAGACCCAGTACTTC	CASSYMGQNQETQYF
TRBJ2-5	.	TRBV29-1	.	TGCAATGTTGAAGATCATCAGGGAAGGGAGCAGTACTTC	CNVEDHQGREQYF
TRBJ2-7	.	TRBV6-2/TRBV6-3	.	TGTGCCAGCAAGGCTAGCGTCTTCTACGAGCAGTACTTC	CASKASVFYEQYF
TRBJ2-2	.	TRBV7-9	.	TGTGCCAGCAGCCCAAAAATATGGACCTCCCCCGGGGAGCTGTTTTTT	CASSPKIWTSPGELFF
TRBJ2-1	.	TRBV5-1	.	TGCGCCAGCAGCTTGGGTAGCTGGGGTCAATACAATGAGCAGTTCTTC	CASSLGSWGQYNEQFF
TRBJ1-1	.	TRBV12-3/TRBV12-4	.	TGTGCCAGCAGCCCACAGGGTACGGAAGCTTTCTTT	CASSPQGTEAFF
TRBJ2-3	.	TRBV4-1	.	TGCGCCAGCAGCCAAACGGCCGGGGGTCGCGCAGATACGCAGTATTTT	CASSQTAGGRADTQYF
TRBJ2-5	.	TRBV12-3/TRBV12-4	.	TGTGGCAGTAACAGAGGTGAAGAGACCCGGTACTTC	CGSNRGEETRYF
TRBJ1-2	.	TRBV7-9	.	TGTGCCAGCAGCTCACGAGGACAAGGGGCGAATGGCTACACCTTC	CASSSRGQGANGYTF
TRBJ2-3	.	TRBV6-5	.	TGTGCCAGCAGTTACACGAGGTTAGATACGCAGTATTTT	CASSYTRLDTQYF
TRBJ1-5	.	TRBV12-3/TRBV12-4	.	TGTGCCAGCAGCCGACAGGTAGATAATCAGCCCCAGCATTTT	CASSRQVDNQPQHF
TRBJ2-5	few	TRBV28	.	TGTGCCAGCAGTCGAGAAGAGACCCAGTACTTC	CASSREETQYF